These T cell receptor beta chains were read from a single sample in a study of STAT5B mutations in CD4+ large granular lymphocyte leukemia. Some clones are missing from TCRdb's copy, which holds only in-frame ones; the method was immunoSEQ multiplex PCR. The sample lists roughly 23,000 clones; 60% to 85% were seen once. The sequenced sample consisted of CD4+ T cells from blood buffy coats. These receptors were taken from a human donor in good health. CDR3s include the opening cysteine and the closing phenylalanine or tryptophan. Size tells how often a clone was seen (once, few, many) or the class of an expanded clone, and some rows leave it out.

len	v_gene	j_gene	abundance	CDR3aa
11	TRBV18	TRBJ2-5	-	CASSPKETQYF
16	TRBV4-3	TRBJ2-1	-	CASSQDFGSGSGEQFF
12	TRBV27	TRBJ1-5	-	CASSFYGQPQHF
14	TRBV6-5	TRBJ1-2	-	CASSYLGQGYGYTF
15	TRBV5-1	TRBJ2-5	once	CASSLATVGSETQYF
14	TRBV7-3	TRBJ2-1	-	CASSRTSGLVEQFF
17	TRBV7-2	TRBJ2-1	-	CASSLALTSGQYNEQFF
14	TRBV5-1	TRBJ1-5	few	CASSLEGGNQPQHF
14	TRBV5-1	TRBJ1-5	few	CASSWTGGNQPQHF
15	TRBV5-1	TRBJ2-2	-	CASSLGRDQSGELFF
19	TRBV7-8	TRBJ2-4	-	CASSLVSRGGQLAKNIQYF
16	TRBV5-1	TRBJ2-3	-	CASSLPSGGGTDTQYF
14	TRBV4-3	TRBJ1-6	-	CASSQARVLSPLHF
14	TRBV19	TRBJ2-1	-	CASMRRSSYNEQFF
15	TRBV7-9	TRBJ1-3	-	CASSLPVAPGNTIYF
15	TRBV28	TRBJ1-5	-	CASTHHRGLGQPQHF
17	TRBV18	TRBJ1-5	few	CASSPTSGGRGNQPQHF
11	TRBV10-1	TRBJ2-2	-	CACSRAGELFF
13	TRBV27	TRBJ2-2	-	CASSLWGAGELFF
16	TRBV28	TRBJ2-1	-	CASSSPRDRGRVGQFF
14	TRBV7-3	TRBJ2-5	-	CASSGDGGFGTQYF
15	TRBV9	TRBJ2-5	once	CASSVGAGGIETQYF
14	TRBV29-1	TRBJ2-1	-	CSVRAGSSYNEQFF
11	TRBV6-4	TRBJ2-5	-	CAATDQETQYF
17	TRBV4-3	TRBJ1-3	-	CASSLSTPQGSGNTIYF
12	TRBV11-2	TRBJ1-3	-	CASRPMGNTIYF
18	TRBV25-1	TRBJ2-3	-	CASSESVRQGKLVGTQYF
16	TRBV2	TRBJ2-3	-	CASAEGGRGGTDTQYF
13	TRBV28	TRBJ2-1	-	CASRSHGTNEQFF
15	TRBV5-1	TRBJ2-2	-	CASGKGQPNTGELFF